This T cell receptor beta chain is from a study of blood T cell repertoires in COVID-19. Study at large: PBMCs, B-cell-depleted T cells, or T cells provided the cDNA or gDNA that made up the material.

The CDR3 has 13 amino acids. Germline V gene data show CDR1 as MDHEN and CDR2 as SYDVKM. V gave up 6 bases and J gave up 4 bases, with 9 bases separating them. Measured with immunoSEQ multiplex PCR; TCRdb has only the in-frame clones, and not every one. Seen here are 90,000 to 100,000 clones, about 89% observed once, and the top ten hold approximately 10%. This sequence joins TRBV28 and TRBJ1-4; D is uncertain. The receptor's source is a man aged 45-65 years with acute or convalescent COVID-19. Sample: peripheral blood. This chain's CDR3 is CASSEEFNEKLFF. The CDR3 DNA reads as TGTGCCAGCAGCGAGGAGTTTAATGAAAAACTGTTTTTT.